The 2 T cell receptor beta chains in this list originate from one sample, sequenced in a study of blood T cell repertoires in COVID-19. Repertoires were generated with immunoSEQ multiplex PCR, while TCRdb's copy carries only in-frame clones and drops some. The sample lists 270,000 or so clones, about 91% occurring once. The sample taken for sequencing was PBMCs or T cells enriched from blood (not recorded which). The receptor source for this set is a woman aged 40 to 50 with acute COVID-19.

V usage is TRBV5-1 and J usage is TRBJ2-3; D is uncertain. The length of the CDR3 is 14 residues. The germline V gene encodes CDR1 SGHRS and CDR2 YFSETQ. Deletions cut 0 bases from V and 7 bases from J, with 12 bases between. CDR3: CASSLGVEENTQYF. The DNA for the CDR3 is TGCGCCAGCAGCTTGGGAGTTGAAGAGAATACGCAGTATTTT.

V is TRBV10-3 and J is TRBJ2-3; a possible D gene is TRBD2 (6 bases). Germline assignment: CDR1 ENHRY and CDR2 SYGVKD. Trimming removed 5 bases at V and 0 bases at J, with 15 bases between. The CDR3 covers 16 residues. CDR3: CAISPKGRDSTDTQYF. The CDR3 nucleotides are TGTGCCATCAGTCCCAAGGGGCGGGATAGCACAGATACGCAGTATTTT.